One TCR beta chain is described in this entry. The target antigen is unknown. Trimming took off 3 bases at V and 4 bases at J, with 12 bases between the two ends. This CDR3 is built from 14 residues. CDR1 is MDHEN and CDR2 is SYDVKM in the germline V gene. The data are from a study of CD8 T cells in Susac syndrome. Broader study findings: The study recognized that the number of individuals in its TCR sequencing and HLA analysis was relatively small.

FACS was used to enrich TEMRA cells, whereas the CD8+ and CD4+ T cells were obtained by negative isolation. The RNA, 0.5 to 1 ug, was put through reverse transcription using random hexamers. With immunoSEQ multiplex PCR, TCR beta CDR3 was amplified across 54 Vbeta and 13 Jbeta. In TCRdb, the immunoSEQ multiplex PCR reads were re-called with MiXCR into one record per CDR3 protein. The sample consists of about 300,000 distinct CDR3 sequences, approximately 91% of them appearing once. The chain has TRBV28 and TRBJ1-1; a possible D gene is TRBD1 (5 bases). The clonotype comes from a human donor with multiple sclerosis. Sequencing was done on a sample of CD8+ T cells from PBMCs. The CDR3 DNA reads as TGTGCCAGCAGTTTGCCCCAGGGAGGCACTGAAGCTTTCTTT. Its translation: CASSLPQGGTEAFF.